Sequencing of this T cell receptor (beta chain) was carried out in a study of regulatory T cells in long-lasting Graves disease. Looking at the study overall: With positive TSH receptor antibodies and over 5 years of antithyroid drugs, Graves' disease was considered persistent.

This clonotype was seen a handful of times. CDR1 is MNHNS, CDR2 SASEGT, per germline. CDR3 size: 12 residues. J gave up 6 bases and V 4 bases, and 1 base lay outside the gene matches. Library construction for TCR beta used iRepertoire HTBI primers and Arm-PCR of CDR3 regions. TCRdb processed the multiplex PCR reads anew with MiXCR; each CDR3 protein has one entry. The sample comprises roughly 430,000 distinct CDR3 sequences, around 20% of which are singletons, and 14% rests with the top ten. The time point is: persistent/refractory GD, antithyroid drugs over 5 years with positive TRAb. PBMC-derived RNA was used for the TCR library.

V usage is TRBV6-1 and J usage is TRBJ1-1; the match to TRBD1 covers 8 bases. This specimen was peripheral blood mononuclear cells (PBMCs), taken when the disease was refractory, from a patient treated with antithyroid drugs. The TCR was taken from a female donor with Graves disease. CDR3 region: CASSGTGSEAFF. The CDR3 DNA reads as TGTGCCAGCAGTGGGACAGGGTCTGAAGCTTTCTTT.